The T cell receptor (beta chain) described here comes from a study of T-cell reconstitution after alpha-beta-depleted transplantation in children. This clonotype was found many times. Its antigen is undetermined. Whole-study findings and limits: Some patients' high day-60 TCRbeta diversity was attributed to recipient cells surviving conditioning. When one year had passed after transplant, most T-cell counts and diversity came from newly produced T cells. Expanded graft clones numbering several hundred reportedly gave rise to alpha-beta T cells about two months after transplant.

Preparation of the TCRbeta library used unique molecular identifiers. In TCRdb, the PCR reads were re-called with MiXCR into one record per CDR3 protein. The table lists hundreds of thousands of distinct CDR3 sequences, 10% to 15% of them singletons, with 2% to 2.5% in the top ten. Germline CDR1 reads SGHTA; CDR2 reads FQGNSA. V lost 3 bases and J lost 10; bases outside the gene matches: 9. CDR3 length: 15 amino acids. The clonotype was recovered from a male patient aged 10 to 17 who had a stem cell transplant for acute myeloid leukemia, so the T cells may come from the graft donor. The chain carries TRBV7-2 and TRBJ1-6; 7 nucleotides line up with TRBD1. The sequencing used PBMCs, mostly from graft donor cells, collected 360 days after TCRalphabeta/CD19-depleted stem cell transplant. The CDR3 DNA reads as TGTGCCAGCAGCTTCATGACAGGGTCAGAATCACCCCTCCACTTT. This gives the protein CASSFMTGSESPLHF.